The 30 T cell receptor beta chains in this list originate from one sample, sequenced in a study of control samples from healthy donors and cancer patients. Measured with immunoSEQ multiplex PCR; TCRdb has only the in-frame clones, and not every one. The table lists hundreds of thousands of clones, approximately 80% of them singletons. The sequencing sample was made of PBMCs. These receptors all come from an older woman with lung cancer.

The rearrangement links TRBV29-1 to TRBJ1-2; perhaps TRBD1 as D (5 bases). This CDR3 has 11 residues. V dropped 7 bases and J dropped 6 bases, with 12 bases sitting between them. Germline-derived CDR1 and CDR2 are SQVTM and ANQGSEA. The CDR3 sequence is CSARDADGYTF. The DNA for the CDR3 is TGCAGCGCCAGGGACGCGGATGGCTACACCTTC.

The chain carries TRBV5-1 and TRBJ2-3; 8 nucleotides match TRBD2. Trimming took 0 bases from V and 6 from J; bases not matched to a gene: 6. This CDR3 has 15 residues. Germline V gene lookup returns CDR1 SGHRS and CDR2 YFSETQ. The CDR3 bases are TGCGCCAGCAGCTTGGATCCGGGGGGGCAGGATACGCAGTATTTT. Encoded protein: CASSLDPGGQDTQYF.

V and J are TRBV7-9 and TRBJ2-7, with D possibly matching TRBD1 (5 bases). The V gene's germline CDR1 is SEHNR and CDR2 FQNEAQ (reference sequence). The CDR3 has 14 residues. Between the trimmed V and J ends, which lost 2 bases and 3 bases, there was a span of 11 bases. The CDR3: CASSLYTGSYEQYF. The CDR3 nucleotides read TGTGCCAGCAGCTTATATACAGGCAGCTACGAGCAGTACTTC.

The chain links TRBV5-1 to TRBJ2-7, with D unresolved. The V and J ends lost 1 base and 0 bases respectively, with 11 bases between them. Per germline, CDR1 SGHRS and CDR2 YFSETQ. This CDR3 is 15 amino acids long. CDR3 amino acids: CASSLRPASSYEQYF. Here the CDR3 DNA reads TGCGCCAGCAGCTTGAGGCCAGCCAGCTCCTACGAGCAGTACTTC.

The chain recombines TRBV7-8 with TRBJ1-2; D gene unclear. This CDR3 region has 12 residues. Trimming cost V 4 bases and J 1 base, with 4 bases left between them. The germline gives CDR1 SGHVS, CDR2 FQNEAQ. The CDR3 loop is CASSSVNYGYTF. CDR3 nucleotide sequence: TGTGCCAGCAGCTCCGTTAACTATGGCTACACCTTC.

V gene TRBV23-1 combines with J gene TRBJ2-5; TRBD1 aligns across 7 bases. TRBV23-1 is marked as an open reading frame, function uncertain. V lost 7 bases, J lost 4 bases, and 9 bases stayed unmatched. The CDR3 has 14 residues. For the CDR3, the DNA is TGCGCCAGCATTACCACAGGGGTGGGAGAGACCCAGTACTTC. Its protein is CASITTGVGETQYF.

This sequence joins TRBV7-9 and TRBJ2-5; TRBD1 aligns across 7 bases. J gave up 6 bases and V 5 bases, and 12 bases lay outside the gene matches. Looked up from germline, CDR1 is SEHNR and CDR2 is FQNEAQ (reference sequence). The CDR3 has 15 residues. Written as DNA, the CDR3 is TGTGCCAGCAGCACCTACGACAGGGAGCGGAAGACCCAGTACTTC. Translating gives CASSTYDRERKTQYF.

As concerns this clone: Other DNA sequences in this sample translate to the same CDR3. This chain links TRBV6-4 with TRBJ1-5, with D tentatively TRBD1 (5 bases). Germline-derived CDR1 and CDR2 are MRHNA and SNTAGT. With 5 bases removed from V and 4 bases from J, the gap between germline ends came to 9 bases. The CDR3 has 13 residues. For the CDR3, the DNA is TGTGCCAGCAGTTACGACAGTAATCAGCCCCAGCATTTT. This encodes CASSYDSNQPQHF.

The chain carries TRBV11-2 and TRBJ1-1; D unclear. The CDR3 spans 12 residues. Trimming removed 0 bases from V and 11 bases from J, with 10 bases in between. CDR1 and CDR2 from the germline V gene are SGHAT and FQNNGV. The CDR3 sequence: CASSLEGIEAFF. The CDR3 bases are TGTGCCAGCAGCTTAGAAGGGATTGAGGCTTTCTTT.

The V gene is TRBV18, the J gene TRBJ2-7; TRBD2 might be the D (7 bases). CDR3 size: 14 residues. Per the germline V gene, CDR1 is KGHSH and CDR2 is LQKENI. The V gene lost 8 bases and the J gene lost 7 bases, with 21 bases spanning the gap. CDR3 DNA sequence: TGTGCCAGCACCTTACAGGGCGCAGCGGGGGAGCAGTACTTC. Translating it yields CASTLQGAAGEQYF. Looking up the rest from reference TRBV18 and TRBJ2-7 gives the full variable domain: NAGVMQNPRHLVRRRGQEARLRCSPMKGHSHVYWYRQLPEEGLKFMVYLQKENIIDESGMPKERFSAEFPKEGPSILRIQQVVRGDSAAYFCASTLQGAAGEQYFGPGTRLTVT.

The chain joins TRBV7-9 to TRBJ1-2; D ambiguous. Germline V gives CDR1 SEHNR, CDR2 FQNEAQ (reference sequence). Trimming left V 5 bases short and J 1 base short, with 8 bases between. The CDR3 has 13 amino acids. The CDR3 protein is CASSETDNYGYTF. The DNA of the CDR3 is TGTGCCAGCAGCGAAACAGATAACTATGGCTACACCTTC.

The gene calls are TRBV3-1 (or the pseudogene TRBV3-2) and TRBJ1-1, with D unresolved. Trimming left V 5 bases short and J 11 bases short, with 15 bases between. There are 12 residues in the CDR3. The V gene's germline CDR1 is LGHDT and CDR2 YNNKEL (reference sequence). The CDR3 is CASSSLLTEAFF. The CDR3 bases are TGTGCCAGCAGCTCCCTGTTGACGGAGGCTTTCTTT.

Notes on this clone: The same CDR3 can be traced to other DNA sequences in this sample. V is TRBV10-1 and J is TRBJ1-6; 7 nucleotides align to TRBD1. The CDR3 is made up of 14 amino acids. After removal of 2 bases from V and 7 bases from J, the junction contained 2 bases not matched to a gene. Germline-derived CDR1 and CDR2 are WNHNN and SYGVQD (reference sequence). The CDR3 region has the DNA TGCGCCAGCAGTGAGGGGACAGCCAATTCACCCCTCCACTTT. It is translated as CASSEGTANSPLHF.

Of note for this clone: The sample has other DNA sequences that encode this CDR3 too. The CDR3 DNA follows: TGTGCCAGCAGTTTATTGGGCCCCTACGAGCAGTACTTC. Translation: CASSLLGPYEQYF. The chain recombines TRBV28 with TRBJ2-7; D remains ambiguous. Germline lookup yields CDR1 MDHEN and CDR2 SYDVKM. The CDR3 extends over 13 amino acids. Trimming took off 1 base at V and 2 bases at J, with 6 bases between the two ends.

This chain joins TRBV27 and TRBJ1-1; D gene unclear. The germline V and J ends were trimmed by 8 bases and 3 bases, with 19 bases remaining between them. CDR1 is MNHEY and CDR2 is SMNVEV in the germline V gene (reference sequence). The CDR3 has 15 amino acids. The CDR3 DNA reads TGTGCCAGCCGGACGATGTCGGCCGGTGACACTGAAGCTTTCTTT. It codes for CASRTMSAGDTEAFF.

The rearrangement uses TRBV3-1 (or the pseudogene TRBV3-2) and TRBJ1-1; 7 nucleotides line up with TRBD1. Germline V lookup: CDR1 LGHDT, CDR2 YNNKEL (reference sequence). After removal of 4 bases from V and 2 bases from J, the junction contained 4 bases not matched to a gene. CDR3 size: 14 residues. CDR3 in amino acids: CASSRTGENTEAFF. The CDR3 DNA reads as TGTGCCAGCAGCCGGACAGGTGAAAACACTGAAGCTTTCTTT.

This chain's CDR3 is CASSLAGTGAFF. In nucleotides, the CDR3 is TGTGCCAGCAGCTTAGCCGGGACAGGAGCTTTCTTT. The V gene is TRBV7-9, the J gene TRBJ1-1; TRBD1 aligns across 8 bases. From germline, CDR1 is SEHNR and CDR2 FQNEAQ (reference sequence). The CDR3 has 12 amino acids. V lost 0 bases to trimming and J lost 10 bases; unmatched junction nucleotides: 1.

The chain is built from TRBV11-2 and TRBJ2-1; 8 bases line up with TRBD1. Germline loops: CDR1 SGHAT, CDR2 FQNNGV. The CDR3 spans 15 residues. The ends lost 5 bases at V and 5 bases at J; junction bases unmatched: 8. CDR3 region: CASSRRQGKNNEQFF. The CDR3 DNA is TGTGCCAGCAGCCGTAGACAGGGGAAGAACAATGAGCAGTTCTTC.

Written as DNA, the CDR3 is TGTGCCAGCAGCCCCGGCGGAGCTAAGCGCTACGAGCAGTACTTC. It yields the protein CASSPGGAKRYEQYF. V usage is TRBV28 and J usage is TRBJ2-7, with unresolved D. Germline-derived CDR1 and CDR2 are MDHEN and SYDVKM. CDR3 length: 15 amino acids. With 6 bases removed from V and 3 bases from J, the gap between germline ends came to 18 bases.

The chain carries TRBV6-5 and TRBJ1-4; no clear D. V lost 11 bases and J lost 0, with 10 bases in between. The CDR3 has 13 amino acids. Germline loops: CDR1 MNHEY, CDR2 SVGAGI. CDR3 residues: CAGRRTTNEKLFF. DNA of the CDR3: TGTGCCGGAAGACGGACAACTAATGAAAAACTGTTTTTT.

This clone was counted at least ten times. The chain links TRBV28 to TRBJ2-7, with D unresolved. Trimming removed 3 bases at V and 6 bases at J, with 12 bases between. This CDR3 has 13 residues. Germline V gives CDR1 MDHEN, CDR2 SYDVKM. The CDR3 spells CASSLGFFGEQYF. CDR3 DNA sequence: TGTGCCAGCAGTTTGGGGTTCTTCGGCGAGCAGTACTTC.

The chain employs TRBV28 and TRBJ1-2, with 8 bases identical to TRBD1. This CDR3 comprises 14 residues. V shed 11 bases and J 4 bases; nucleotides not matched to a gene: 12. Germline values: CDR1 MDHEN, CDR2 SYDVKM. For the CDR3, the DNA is TGTGCCGGAGGTCCAGGGGGCGCTGTCTATGGCTACACCTTC. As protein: CAGGPGGAVYGYTF.

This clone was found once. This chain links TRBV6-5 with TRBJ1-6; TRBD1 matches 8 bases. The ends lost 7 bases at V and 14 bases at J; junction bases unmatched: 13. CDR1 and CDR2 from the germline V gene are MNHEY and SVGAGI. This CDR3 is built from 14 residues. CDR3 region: CASKRGQVVESLHF. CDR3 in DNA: TGTGCCAGCAAAAGGGGACAGGTGGTTGAGTCCCTCCACTTT.

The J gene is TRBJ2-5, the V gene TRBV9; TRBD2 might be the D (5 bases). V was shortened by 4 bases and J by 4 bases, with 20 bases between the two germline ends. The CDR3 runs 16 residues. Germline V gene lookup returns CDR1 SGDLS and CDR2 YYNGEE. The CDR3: CASSTPTDFYLETQYF. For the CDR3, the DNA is TGTGCCAGCAGCACTCCGACGGACTTCTATTTAGAGACCCAGTACTTC.

The DNA of the CDR3 is TGCGCCAGCAGCTTGGAAGCGACAGGGCTTAACTATGGCTACACCTTC. Amino acid sequence: CASSLEATGLNYGYTF. The V call is TRBV5-1, the J call TRBJ1-2; 7 bases line up with TRBD1. The CDR3 runs 16 residues. The V gene's germline CDR1 is SGHRS and CDR2 YFSETQ. J was trimmed by 1 base and V by 0 bases; bases with no gene match: 6.

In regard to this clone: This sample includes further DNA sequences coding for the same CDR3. The chain's CDR3 is CASSYDGNTEAFF. Here the CDR3 DNA reads TGTGCCAGCAGTTACGACGGAAACACTGAAGCTTTCTTT. The rearrangement links TRBV6-5 to TRBJ1-1; D ambiguous. CDR1 is MNHEY, CDR2 SVGAGI, per germline. Trimming removed 2 bases from V and 2 bases from J, with 6 bases in between. The length of the CDR3 is 13 residues.

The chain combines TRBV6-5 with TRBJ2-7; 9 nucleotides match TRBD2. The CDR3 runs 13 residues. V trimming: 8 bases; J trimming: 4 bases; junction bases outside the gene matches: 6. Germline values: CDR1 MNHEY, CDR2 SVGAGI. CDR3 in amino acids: CASGLAITYEQYF. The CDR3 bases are TGTGCCAGCGGACTAGCGATTACTTACGAGCAGTACTTC.

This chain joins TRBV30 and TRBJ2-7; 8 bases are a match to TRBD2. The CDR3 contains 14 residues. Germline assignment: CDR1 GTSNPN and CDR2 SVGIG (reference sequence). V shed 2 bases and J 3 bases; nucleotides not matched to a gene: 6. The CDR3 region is CAWSRYSGSYEQYF. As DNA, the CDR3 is TGTGCCTGGAGTAGGTACAGCGGGAGCTACGAGCAGTACTTC.

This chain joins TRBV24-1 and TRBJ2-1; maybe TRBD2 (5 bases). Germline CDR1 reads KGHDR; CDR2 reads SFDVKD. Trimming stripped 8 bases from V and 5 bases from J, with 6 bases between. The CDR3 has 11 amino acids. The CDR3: CATKRNNEQFF. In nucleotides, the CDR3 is TGTGCCACCAAGCGGAACAATGAGCAGTTCTTC.

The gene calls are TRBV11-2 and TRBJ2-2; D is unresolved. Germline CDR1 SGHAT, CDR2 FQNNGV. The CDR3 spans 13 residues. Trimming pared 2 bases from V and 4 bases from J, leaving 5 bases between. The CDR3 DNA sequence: TGTGCCAGCAGCTTAATTCTCACCGGGGAGCTGTTTTTT. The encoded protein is CASSLILTGELFF.